What follows are 2 T cell receptor beta chains derived from one specimen sequenced in a study of blood T cell repertoires in COVID-19. Profiled with immunoSEQ multiplex PCR; TCRdb holds only in-frame clones, not every one. The sample lists roughly 200,000 clones, about 90% occurring once. The sequencing input was peripheral blood. These receptors were obtained from a man between 45 and 60 years old with acute or convalescent COVID-19.

The chain recombines TRBV5-4 with TRBJ1-2; 7 nucleotides match TRBD1. V trimming: 4 bases; J trimming: 4 bases; junction bases outside the gene matches: 4. Germline CDR1 reads SGHNT; CDR2 reads YYREEE (reference sequence). The CDR3 is 13 residues long. Written as DNA, the CDR3 is TGTGCCAGCAGCCTGGACAGGATCTATGGCTACACCTTC. Translating gives CASSLDRIYGYTF.

The V and J genes are TRBV6-5 and TRBJ2-7; TRBD2 might be the D (5 bases). Germline V gene sequence: CDR1 MNHEY, CDR2 SVGAGI. The CDR3 is 14 residues long. V lost 8 bases and J 2 bases, leaving 16 bases between the germline ends. The CDR3 here is CASVRGEVAYEQYF. The CDR3 region has the DNA TGTGCCAGCGTCCGGGGTGAGGTTGCCTACGAGCAGTACTTC.